A selection of T cell receptor beta chains follows, all from one sample in a study of T cells in tuberculosis. Data came from immunoSEQ multiplex PCR; TCRdb stores just in-frame clones and leaves some out. The sample lists tens of thousands of clones, roughly 94% occurring once. Sequenced material: PBMCs. The origin of the receptors is a donor aged 10-29 years with latent tuberculosis or without tuberculosis infection. The CDR3 runs from the conserved cysteine through the conserved F or W. The D gene is left open where the match is weak. The listing skips clone size in some rows; elsewhere it reads once, few, many or a size class.

V	size	D	J	CDR3	DNA
TRBV27	.	.	TRBJ1-3	CASSYQGPADTIYF	TGTGCCAGCAGTTATCAGGGTCCCGCGGACACCATATATTTT
TRBV7-2	.	.	TRBJ2-2	CATAPSPNTGELFF	TGTGCCACCGCTCCTAGCCCAAACACCGGGGAGCTGTTTTTT
TRBV18	.	TRBD1	TRBJ2-7	CASSRGPGTGTYEQYF	TGTGCCAGCTCACGAGGGCCCGGGACAGGAACCTACGAGCAGTACTTC
TRBV13	.	.	TRBJ1-3	CASKQVTSGNTIYF	TGTGCCAGCAAGCAAGTCACCTCTGGAAACACCATATATTTT
TRBV7-6	.	.	TRBJ1-1	CASSLAQGSEAFF	TGTGCCAGCAGCTTAGCGCAGGGTTCTGAAGCTTTCTTT
TRBV7-9	.	.	TRBJ1-1	CASSLGGQGSNTEAFF	TGTGCCAGCAGCTTAGGAGGCCAGGGGAGCAACACTGAAGCTTTCTTT
TRBV29-1	.	TRBD2	TRBJ2-1	CSVEDPARGRGNEQFF	TGCAGCGTTGAAGATCCGGCGCGCGGGAGGGGCAATGAGCAGTTCTTC
TRBV25-1	.	TRBD1	TRBJ2-1	CASSGRSGQGAQGQFF	TGTGCCAGCAGTGGCAGATCCGGACAGGGGGCCCAGGGGCAGTTCTTC
TRBV27	.	.	TRBJ2-1	CASSTYLGVGVFNEQFF	TGTGCCAGCAGTACCTATCTAGGAGTGGGAGTCTTTAATGAGCAGTTCTTC
TRBV5-5	.	TRBD1	TRBJ1-4	CASSKRPGQGVTNEKLFF	TGTGCCAGCAGCAAGAGACCGGGACAGGGTGTCACTAATGAAAAACTGTTTTTT
TRBV27	.	TRBD1	TRBJ2-5	CASSFSGQGRQETQYF	TGTGCCAGCAGTTTCTCTGGACAGGGGAGACAAGAGACCCAGTACTTC
TRBV11-2	.	TRBD1	TRBJ2-7	CASMFGQGGEQYF	TGTGCCAGCATGTTCGGACAGGGGGGCGAGCAGTACTTC
TRBV11-2	.	.	TRBJ1-1	CASSFWSGKAFF	TGTGCCAGCAGCTTTTGGTCGGGGAAAGCTTTCTTT
TRBV6-1	.	TRBD2	TRBJ2-5	CASSGQTSGSGETQYF	TGTGCCAGCAGTGGGCAGACTAGCGGGAGTGGGGAGACCCAGTACTTC
TRBV10-3	.	.	TRBJ2-6	CAISESNAGANVLTF	TGTGCCATCAGTGAGTCCAATGCTGGGGCCAACGTCCTGACTTTC
TRBV27	.	.	TRBJ2-1	CASSLLGGILSSSYNEQFF	TGTGCCAGCAGTTTACTGGGCGGGATCCTCTCTAGCTCCTACAATGAGCAGTTCTTC
TRBV9	.	.	TRBJ2-7	CASSVGPPAYEQYF	TGTGCCAGCAGCGTAGGCCCGCCGGCCTACGAGCAGTACTTC
TRBV5-6	.	.	TRBJ2-5	CASSPGYDSETQYF	TGTGCCAGCAGCCCCGGTTACGATTCAGAGACCCAGTACTTC
TRBV15	.	TRBD1	TRBJ2-1	CATSRDRTGNFEQFF	TGTGCCACCAGCAGGGACAGGACAGGGAATTTTGAGCAGTTCTTC
TRBV12-5	once	.	TRBJ1-1	CASGLVLGTGMNTEAFF	TGTGCTAGTGGTTTGGTACTTGGGACTGGCATGAACACTGAAGCTTTCTTT
TRBV5-5	.	TRBD1	TRBJ1-5	CASSFYRGGNQPQHF	TGTGCCAGCAGCTTCTACAGGGGCGGCAATCAGCCCCAGCATTTT
TRBV6-5	.	.	TRBJ2-5	CASSYRDTKTQYF	TGTGCCAGCAGTTACCGGGACACCAAGACCCAGTACTTC
TRBV18	.	TRBD1	TRBJ1-1	CASSPKGGADTEAFF	TGTGCCAGCTCACCGAAAGGGGGCGCGGACACTGAAGCTTTCTTT
TRBV2	once	.	TRBJ2-1	CASSNRAGNEQFF	TGTGCCAGCAGCAATAGGGCGGGCAATGAGCAGTTCTTC
TRBV19	.	TRBD1	TRBJ1-1	CASRINRGRNTEAFF	TGTGCCAGTAGGATTAACAGGGGTAGGAACACTGAAGCTTTCTTT
TRBV25-1	once	.	TRBJ2-7	CASSGSSDSSYEQYF	TGTGCCAGCAGTGGGTCTAGCGACAGCTCCTACGAGCAGTACTTC
TRBV27	.	TRBD2	TRBJ2-3	CASSFSAGEVTDTQYF	TGTGCCAGCAGTTTTTCGGCGGGAGAAGTCACAGATACGCAGTATTTT
TRBV6-4	.	.	TRBJ2-3	CASSESSTDTQYF	TGTGCCAGCAGTGAGTCTAGCACAGATACGCAGTATTTT
TRBV19	.	.	TRBJ1-2	CASSPVRGYGYTF	TGTGCCAGTAGCCCTGTACGAGGGTATGGCTACACCTTC
TRBV30	.	TRBD2	TRBJ2-7	CAWRETSYYEQYF	TGTGCCTGGAGAGAGACTAGCTACTACGAGCAGTACTTC
TRBV19	.	.	TRBJ1-3	CASSIAGGNTIYF	TGTGCCAGTAGTATAGCCGGGGGAAACACCATATATTTT
TRBV7-9	few	TRBD2	TRBJ2-5	CASSLAQGLAGETQYF	TGTGCCAGCAGCTTAGCGCAAGGACTAGCAGGAGAGACCCAGTACTTC
TRBV5-1	.	.	TRBJ1-5	CASSLGTPKEGAQHF	TGCGCCAGCAGCTTGGGGACACCGAAGGAAGGGGCCCAGCATTTT
TRBV7-3	.	TRBD2	TRBJ2-1	CASSPELAGANEQFF	TGTGCCAGCAGCCCCGAACTAGCGGGAGCCAATGAGCAGTTCTTC
TRBV27	.	.	TRBJ2-7	CASSSNRVSPQYF	TGTGCCAGCAGTTCGAACAGGGTCTCCCCTCAGTACTTC
TRBV7-9	.	.	TRBJ2-1	CASSLGPGDYNEQFF	TGTGCCAGCAGCTTAGGGCCGGGGGATTACAATGAGCAGTTCTTC
TRBV7-9	once	.	TRBJ1-2	CASSLGLTNYGYTF	TGTGCCAGCAGCTTAGGCCTAACTAACTATGGCTACACCTTC